The T cell receptor beta chain described here comes from a study of cytomegalovirus exposure and HLA in healthy donors. This CDR3 contains 14 residues. CDR1 is SGHDT, CDR2 YYEEEE, per germline. V gave up 3 bases and J gave up 8 bases; unmatched junction bases: 6. Study-wide results and limits: Among immune exposure information, only CMV serostatus was available. Several top significant clusters appeared, in a later analysis, to be linked to common viral pathogens.

Primers: 60 Vbeta forward and 13 Jbeta reverse. Assay used: immunoSEQ multiplex PCR; TCRdb lists only in-frame clones, some missing. The sample contains around 140,000 clones, 77% of which appear only once. In regard to this clone: No antigen is known for it.

This clonotype was sampled from a male donor in good health and CMV-seropositive. Sequenced sample: PBMCs. The rearrangement links TRBV5-6 to TRBJ1-4, with 8 bases identical to TRBD1. The CDR3 here is CASSSDRGKEKLFF. The CDR3 DNA is TGTGCCAGCAGCTCCGACAGGGGAAAGGAAAAACTGTTTTTT.